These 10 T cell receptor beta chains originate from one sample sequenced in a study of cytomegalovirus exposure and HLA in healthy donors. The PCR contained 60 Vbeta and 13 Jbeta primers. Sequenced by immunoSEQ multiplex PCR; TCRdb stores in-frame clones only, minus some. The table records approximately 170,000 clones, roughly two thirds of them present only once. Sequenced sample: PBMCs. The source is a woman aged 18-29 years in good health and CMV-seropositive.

CDR3 amino acids: CAWSVVETQYF. The CDR3 DNA sequence: TGTGCCTGGAGTGTTGTAGAAACCCAGTACTTC. The chain couples TRBV30 to TRBJ2-5; D ambiguous. CDR3 length equals 11 residues. Germline CDR1 reads GTSNPN; CDR2 reads SVGIG (reference sequence). The V end lost 0 bases, the J end lost 8 bases, and 7 bases lay between the germline ends.

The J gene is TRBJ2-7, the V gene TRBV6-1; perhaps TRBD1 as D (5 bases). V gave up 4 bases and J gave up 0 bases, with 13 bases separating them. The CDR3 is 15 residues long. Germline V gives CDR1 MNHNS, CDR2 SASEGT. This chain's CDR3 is CASSVAGFGSYEQYF. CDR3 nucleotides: TGTGCCAGCAGTGTCGCAGGGTTTGGCTCCTACGAGCAGTACTTC.

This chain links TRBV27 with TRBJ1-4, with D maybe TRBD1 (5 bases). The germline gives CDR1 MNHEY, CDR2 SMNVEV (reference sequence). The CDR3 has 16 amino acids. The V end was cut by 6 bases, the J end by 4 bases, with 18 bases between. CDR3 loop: CASRGGPGHHNEKLFF. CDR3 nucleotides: TGTGCCAGCAGGGGGGGACCCGGCCATCATAATGAAAAACTGTTTTTT.

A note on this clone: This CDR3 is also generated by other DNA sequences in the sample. As DNA, the CDR3 is TGTGCCATTGGAGCCTCCTACGAGCAGTACTTC. Translation: CAIGASYEQYF. This chain connects TRBV10-3 to TRBJ2-7; no definite D call. Trimming took 9 bases from V and 0 from J, leaving 6 bases between them. CDR1 is ENHRY, CDR2 SYGVKD, per germline. The length of the CDR3 is 11 residues.

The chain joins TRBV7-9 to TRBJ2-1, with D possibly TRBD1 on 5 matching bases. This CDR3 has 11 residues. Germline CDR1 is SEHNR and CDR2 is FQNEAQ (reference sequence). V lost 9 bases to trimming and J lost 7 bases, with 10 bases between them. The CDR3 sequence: CARTYRNEQFF. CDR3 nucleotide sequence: TGTGCCAGGACTTACAGGAATGAGCAGTTCTTC.

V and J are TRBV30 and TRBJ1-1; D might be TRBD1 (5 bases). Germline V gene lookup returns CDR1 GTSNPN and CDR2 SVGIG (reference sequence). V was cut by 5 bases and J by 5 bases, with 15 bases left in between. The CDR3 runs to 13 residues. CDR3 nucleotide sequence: TGTGCCTGGTCAGGGAGAGGAGGGACTGAAGCTTTCTTT. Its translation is CAWSGRGGTEAFF.

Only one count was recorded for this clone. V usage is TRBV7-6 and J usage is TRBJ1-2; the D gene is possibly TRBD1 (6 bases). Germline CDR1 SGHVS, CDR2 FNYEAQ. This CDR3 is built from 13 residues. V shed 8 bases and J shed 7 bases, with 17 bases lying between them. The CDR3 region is CASGDRGAGGYTF. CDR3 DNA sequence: TGTGCCAGCGGGGATCGGGGGGCGGGTGGCTACACCTTC.

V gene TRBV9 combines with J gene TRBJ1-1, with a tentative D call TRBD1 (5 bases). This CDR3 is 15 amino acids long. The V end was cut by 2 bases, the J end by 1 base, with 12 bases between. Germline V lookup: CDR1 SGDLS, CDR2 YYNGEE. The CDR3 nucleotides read TGTGCCAGCAGCGTTGTAACGACAGCGAACACTGAAGCTTTCTTT. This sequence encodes CASSVVTTANTEAFF.

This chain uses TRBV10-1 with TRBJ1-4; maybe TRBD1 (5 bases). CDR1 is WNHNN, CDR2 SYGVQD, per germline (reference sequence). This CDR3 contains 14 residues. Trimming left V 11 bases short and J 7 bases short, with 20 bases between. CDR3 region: CAVHCGGRSEKLFF. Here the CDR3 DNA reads TGCGCCGTCCATTGTGGGGGGAGGAGTGAAAAACTGTTTTTT.

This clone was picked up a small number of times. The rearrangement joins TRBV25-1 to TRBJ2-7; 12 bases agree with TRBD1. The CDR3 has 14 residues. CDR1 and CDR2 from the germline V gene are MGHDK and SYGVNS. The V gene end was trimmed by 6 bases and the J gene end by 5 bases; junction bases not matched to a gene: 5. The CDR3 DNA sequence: TGTGCCAGCAGCAGGGGACAGGGGGCTCACGAGCAGTACTTC. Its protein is CASSRGQGAHEQYF.